Presented here are 2 T cell receptor beta chains from one specimen sequenced in a study of blood T cell repertoires in COVID-19. Clones were sequenced by immunoSEQ multiplex PCR, and TCRdb holds only the in-frame ones, with some missing. The sample has roughly 200,000 clones; approximately 85% are singletons. Sequencing used peripheral blood. These receptors all stem from a man between 60 and 75 years old with acute or convalescent COVID-19.

The chain is built from TRBV5-4 and TRBJ2-2, with a weak D call TRBD2 (6 bases). In germline, CDR1 is SGHNT, CDR2 YYREEE (reference sequence). V lost 2 bases and J lost 5, with 16 bases in between. The CDR3 length is 16 residues. The CDR3 DNA sequence: TGTGCCAGCAGCTTAAACCCGGGAGTGCTAACCGGGGAGCTGTTTTTT. Amino acid sequence: CASSLNPGVLTGELFF. Full variable domain (missing parts from reference TRBV5-4 and TRBJ2-2): ETGVTQSPTHLIKTRGQQVTLRCSSQSGHNTVSWYQQALGQGPQFIFQYYREEENGRGNFPPRFSGLQFPNYSSELNVNALELDDSALYLCASSLNPGVLTGELFFGEGSRLTVL.

This clone was counted only a few times. The V gene is TRBV7-9, the J gene TRBJ1-3; D is unresolved. The CDR3 totals 16 residues. Germline V gene sequence: CDR1 SEHNR, CDR2 FQNEAQ (reference sequence). Trimming removed 1 base at V and 1 base at J, with 11 bases between. The CDR3 DNA is TGTGCCAGCAGCTTAGATTTTAGAAGTTCTGGAAACACCATATATTTT. This gives the protein CASSLDFRSSGNTIYF.